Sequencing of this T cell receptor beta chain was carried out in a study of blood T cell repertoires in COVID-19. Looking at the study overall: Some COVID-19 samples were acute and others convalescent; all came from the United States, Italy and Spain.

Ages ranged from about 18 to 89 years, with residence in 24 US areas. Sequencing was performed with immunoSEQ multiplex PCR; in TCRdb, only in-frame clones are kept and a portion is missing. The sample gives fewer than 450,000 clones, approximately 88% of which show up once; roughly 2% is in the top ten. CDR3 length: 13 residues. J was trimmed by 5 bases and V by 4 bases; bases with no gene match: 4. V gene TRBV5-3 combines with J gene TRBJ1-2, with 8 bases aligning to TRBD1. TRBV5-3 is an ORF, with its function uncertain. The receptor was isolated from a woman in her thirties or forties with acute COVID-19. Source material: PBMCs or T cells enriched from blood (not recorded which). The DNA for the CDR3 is TGTGCCAGAAGCCCGGACAGGGAGTATGGCTACACCTTC. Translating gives CARSPDREYGYTF.